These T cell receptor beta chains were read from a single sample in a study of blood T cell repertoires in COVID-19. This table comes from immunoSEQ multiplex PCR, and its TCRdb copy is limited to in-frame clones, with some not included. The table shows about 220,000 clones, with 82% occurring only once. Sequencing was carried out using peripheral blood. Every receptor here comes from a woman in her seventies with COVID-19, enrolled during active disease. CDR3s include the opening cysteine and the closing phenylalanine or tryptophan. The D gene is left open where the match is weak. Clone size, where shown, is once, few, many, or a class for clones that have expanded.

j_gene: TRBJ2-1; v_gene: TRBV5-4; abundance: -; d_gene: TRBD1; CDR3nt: TGTGCCAGCAGCCCAGGACAGGGTGGGTCGAGTGAGCAGTTCTTC; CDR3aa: CASSPGQGGSSEQFF
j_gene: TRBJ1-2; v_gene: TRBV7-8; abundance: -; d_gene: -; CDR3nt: TGTGCCAGCAGCTTAGCTGCACAGTCCTATGGCTACACCTTC; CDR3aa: CASSLAAQSYGYTF
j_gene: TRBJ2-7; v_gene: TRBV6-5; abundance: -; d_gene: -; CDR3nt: TGTGCCAGCAGTAAACGACAGGACGACGAGCAGTACTTC; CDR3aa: CASSKRQDDEQYF
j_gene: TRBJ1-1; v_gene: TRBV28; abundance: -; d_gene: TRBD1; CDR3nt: TGTGCCAGCAGTTATTGGGGACAGGGAGAAGCTTTCTTT; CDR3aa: CASSYWGQGEAFF
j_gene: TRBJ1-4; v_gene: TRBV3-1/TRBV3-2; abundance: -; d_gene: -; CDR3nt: TGTGCCAGCAGCCCCGGAGGGGTGGGGGAAAAACTGTTTTTT; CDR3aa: CASSPGGVGEKLFF
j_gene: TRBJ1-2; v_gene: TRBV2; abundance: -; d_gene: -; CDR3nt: TGTGCCAGCGGCCCGGGGCAGGGGAGGGGTGGCTACACCTTC; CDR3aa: CASGPGQGRGGYTF
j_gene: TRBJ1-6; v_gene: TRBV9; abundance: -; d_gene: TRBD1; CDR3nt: TGTGCCAGCAGCGAAGGGGGCGCGAGAGATTCACCCCTCCACTTT; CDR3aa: CASSEGGARDSPLHF
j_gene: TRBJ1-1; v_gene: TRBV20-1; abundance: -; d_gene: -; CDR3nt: TGCAGTGCTGGGCAGCACACTGAAGCTTTCTTT; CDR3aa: CSAGQHTEAFF
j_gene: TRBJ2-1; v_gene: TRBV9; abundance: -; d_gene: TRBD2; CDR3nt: TGTGCCAGCAGCCTACGACTAGCGGGTCTCAATGAGCAGTTCTTC; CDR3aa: CASSLRLAGLNEQFF
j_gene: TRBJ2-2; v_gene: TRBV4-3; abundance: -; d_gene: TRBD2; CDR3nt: TGCGCCAGCAGCCAAGTCCGGACTAGCGGAAACACCGGGGAGCTGTTTTTT; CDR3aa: CASSQVRTSGNTGELFF
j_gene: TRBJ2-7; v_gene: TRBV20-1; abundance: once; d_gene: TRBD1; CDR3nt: TGCAGTGCTAGTGCTCGGGGACAGTCTTCCTCCTACGAGCAGTACTTC; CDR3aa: CSASARGQSSSYEQYF
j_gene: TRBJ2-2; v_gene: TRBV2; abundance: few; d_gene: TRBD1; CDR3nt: TGTGCCAGCAGTGTCCGACAGGGGGGAAATCAGCTGTTTTTT; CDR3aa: CASSVRQGGNQLFF
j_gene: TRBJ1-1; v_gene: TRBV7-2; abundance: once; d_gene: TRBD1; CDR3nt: TGTGCCAGCAGCTCCGGGACAGCCGTTACTGAAGCTTTCTTT; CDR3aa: CASSSGTAVTEAFF
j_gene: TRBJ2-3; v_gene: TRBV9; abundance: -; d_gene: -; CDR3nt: TGTGCCAGCAGCGTGCAGGGCACAGATACGCAGTATTTT; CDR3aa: CASSVQGTDTQYF
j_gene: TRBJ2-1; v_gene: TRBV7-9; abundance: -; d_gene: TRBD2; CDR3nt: TGTGCCAGCAGCCTGATAGATAGGCGGGAGGGCCCCTACAATGAGCAGTTCTTC; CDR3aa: CASSLIDRREGPYNEQFF
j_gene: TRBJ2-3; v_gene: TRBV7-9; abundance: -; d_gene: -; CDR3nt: TGTGCCAGCAGCTTAGGCAGGGTCCCAGATACGCAGTATTTT; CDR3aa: CASSLGRVPDTQYF
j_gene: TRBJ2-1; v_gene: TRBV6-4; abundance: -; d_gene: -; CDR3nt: TGTGCCAGCAGTTTTAGCGGAGGCTCCTACAATGAGCAGTTCTTC; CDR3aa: CASSFSGGSYNEQFF
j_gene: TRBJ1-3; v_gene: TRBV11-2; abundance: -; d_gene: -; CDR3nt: TGTGCCAGCAGCTTGAACAGAGTCTCTGGAAACACCATATATTTT; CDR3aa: CASSLNRVSGNTIYF
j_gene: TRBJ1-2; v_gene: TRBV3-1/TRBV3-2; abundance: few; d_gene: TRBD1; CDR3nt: TGTGCCAGCAGGGACAGGGGTCATTATGGCTACACCTTC; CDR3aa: CASRDRGHYGYTF
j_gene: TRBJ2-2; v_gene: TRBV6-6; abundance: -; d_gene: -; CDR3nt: TGTGCCGGAGGACCAACCGGGGAGCTGTTTTTT; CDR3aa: CAGGPTGELFF
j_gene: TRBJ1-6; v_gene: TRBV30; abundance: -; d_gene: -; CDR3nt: TGTGCCTGGAGGAACAGCTATAATTCACCCCTCCACTTT; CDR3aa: CAWRNSYNSPLHF
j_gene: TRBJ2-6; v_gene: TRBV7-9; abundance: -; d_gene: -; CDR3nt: TGTGCCAGCACAGGACTGTCCTCTGGGGCCAACGTCCTGACTTTC; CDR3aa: CASTGLSSGANVLTF
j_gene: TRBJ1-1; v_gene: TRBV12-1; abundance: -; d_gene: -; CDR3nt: TGTGCCAGCAGCTCCGGACAGGGCAAAAGAAGGGGAAACACTGAAGCTTTCTTT; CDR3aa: CASSSGQGKRRGNTEAFF
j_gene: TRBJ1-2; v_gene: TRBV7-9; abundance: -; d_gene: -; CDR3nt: TGTGCCAGCAGCTTACAGGGATCCGGCACCTTC; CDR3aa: CASSLQGSGTF